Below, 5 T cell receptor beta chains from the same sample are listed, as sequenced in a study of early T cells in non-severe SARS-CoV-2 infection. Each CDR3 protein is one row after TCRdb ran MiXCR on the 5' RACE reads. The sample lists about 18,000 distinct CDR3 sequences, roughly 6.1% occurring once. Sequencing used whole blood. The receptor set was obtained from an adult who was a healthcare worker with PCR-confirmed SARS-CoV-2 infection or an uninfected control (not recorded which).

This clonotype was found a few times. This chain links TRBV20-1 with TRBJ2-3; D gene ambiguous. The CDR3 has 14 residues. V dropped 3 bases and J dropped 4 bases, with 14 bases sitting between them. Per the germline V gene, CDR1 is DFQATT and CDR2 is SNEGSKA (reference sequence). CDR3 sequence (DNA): TGCAGTGCTAGCGGGCGGTACAGCGCAGATACGCAGTATTTT. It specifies CSASGRYSADTQYF.

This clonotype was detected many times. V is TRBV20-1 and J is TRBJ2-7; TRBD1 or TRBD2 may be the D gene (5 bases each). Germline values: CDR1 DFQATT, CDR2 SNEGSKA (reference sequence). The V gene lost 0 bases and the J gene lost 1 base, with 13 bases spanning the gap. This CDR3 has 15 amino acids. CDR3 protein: CSARDRGRGSYEQYF. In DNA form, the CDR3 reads TGCAGTGCTAGAGATAGGGGACGCGGGTCCTACGAGCAGTACTTC.

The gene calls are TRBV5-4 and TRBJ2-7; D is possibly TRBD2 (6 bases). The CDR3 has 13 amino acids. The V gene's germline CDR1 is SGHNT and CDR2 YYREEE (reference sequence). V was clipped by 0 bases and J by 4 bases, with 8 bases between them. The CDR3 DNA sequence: TGTGCCAGCAGCTTGGCCGCGGGGTACGAGCAGTACTTC. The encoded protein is CASSLAAGYEQYF.

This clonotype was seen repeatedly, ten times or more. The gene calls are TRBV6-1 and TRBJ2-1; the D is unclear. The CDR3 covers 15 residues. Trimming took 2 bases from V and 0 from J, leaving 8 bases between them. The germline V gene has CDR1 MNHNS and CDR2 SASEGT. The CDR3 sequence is CASSELRISYNEQFF. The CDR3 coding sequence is TGTGCCAGCAGTGAATTGCGTATCTCCTACAATGAGCAGTTCTTC.

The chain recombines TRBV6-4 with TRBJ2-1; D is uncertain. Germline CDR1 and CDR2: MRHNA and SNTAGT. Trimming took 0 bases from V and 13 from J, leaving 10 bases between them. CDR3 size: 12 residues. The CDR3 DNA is TGTGCCAGCAGTGACTCAAACTTGGGCCAGTTCTTC. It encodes CASSDSNLGQFF.